The 3 T cell receptor beta chains listed next were all sequenced from one sample in a study of T cells in women clearing cervical HPV infection. Sequencing was performed with immunoSEQ multiplex PCR; in TCRdb, only in-frame clones are kept and a portion is missing. The sample table includes 10,000 to 15,000 clones. The specimen sequenced was blood buffy coat. These receptor sequences come from a woman aged 18-69 years with a cervical HPV16 infection that either progressed to CIN3+ or cleared (not recorded which).

Notes on this clone: The read ends 3 residues shy of where the CDR3 ends; the end is completed using the germline J gene. The chain couples TRBV18 to TRBJ1-1, with D perhaps TRBD1 (6 bases). Deletions cut 6 bases from V and 2 bases from J, with 13 bases between. Per the germline V gene, CDR1 is KGHSH and CDR2 is LQKENI. The CDR3 has 14 residues. The CDR3 is CASSNLRGNTEAFF. CDR3 bases read: TGTGCCAGCTCCAACCTCAGGGGAAACACTGAA.

On this clone: Read coverage stops 3 residues before the CDR3 terminus; the germline J gene supplies the remainder. This rearrangement joins TRBV6-1 to TRBJ2-2; 10 bases fit TRBD1. V dropped 4 bases and J dropped 5; count of bases not matched to a gene: 1. This CDR3 contains 14 residues. Per germline, CDR1 MNHNS and CDR2 SASEGT. CDR3 region: CASSAGQGTGELFF. The sequenced CDR3 bases are TGTGCCAGCAGTGCGGGACAGGGGACCGGGGAG.

Remarks on this clone: The read is 3 residues too short to cover the CDR3 end, so that end is filled in from the germline J gene. J is TRBJ1-1 and V is TRBV11-3; tentative D call: TRBD1 (6 bases). Trimming removed 0 bases from V and 6 bases from J, with 8 bases in between. The CDR3 consists of 13 residues. Germline V CDR1 and CDR2: SGHNT, YENEEA. The CDR3 spells CASSLEPGAEAFF. CDR3 DNA, as far as it was read: TGTGCCAGCAGCTTAGAGCCAGGGGCTGAA.